The text below deals with one TCR beta chain. Antigen: not known. Using a J-beta primer mix together with a sample-barcoded 5' primer, a second PCR was run for roughly 6 to 12 cycles. With 12 random nucleotides, a template-switch adaptor tagged each individual cDNA molecule. TCRdb used MiXCR to reprocess the 5' RACE reads, holding one entry per CDR3 protein. The sample contains roughly 500,000 distinct CDR3 sequences, 27% of which appear only once. No fewer than 5.5 micrograms of total RNA were isolated from every sample. Germline V CDR1 and CDR2: SGHTA, FQGTGA. The CDR3 runs 13 residues. The data belong to a study of blood T cells in healthy people across ages. Study findings and constraints: Diversity figures based on one million T cells were deemed too low. A strong correlation was found between TCR beta diversity and the percentage of naive T cells.

The receptor's source is a woman between 65 and 79 years old in good health. The specimen sequenced was blood. J is TRBJ2-5 and V is TRBV7-3, with D maybe TRBD2 (6 bases). The DNA matches TRBJ2-1 better at its end, which makes the J call doubtful. As DNA, the CDR3 is TGTGCCAGCAGCTTAATTTCGGGGGATGAGCAGTTCTTC. This sequence encodes CASSLISGDEQFF.